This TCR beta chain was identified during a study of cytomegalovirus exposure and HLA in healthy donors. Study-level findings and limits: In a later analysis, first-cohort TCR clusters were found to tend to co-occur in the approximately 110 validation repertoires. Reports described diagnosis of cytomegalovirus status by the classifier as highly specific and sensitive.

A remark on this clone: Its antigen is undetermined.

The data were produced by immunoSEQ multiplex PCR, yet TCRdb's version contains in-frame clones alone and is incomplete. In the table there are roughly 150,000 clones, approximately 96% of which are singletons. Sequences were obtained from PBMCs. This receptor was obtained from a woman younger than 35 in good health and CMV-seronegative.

In DNA, the CDR3 is TGTGCCAGCAGCCCCCGGGGTAGCGGGCTAAATGAGCAGTTCTTC. Amino acid sequence: CASSPRGSGLNEQFF. This chain joins TRBV9 and TRBJ2-1, with 7 bases that match TRBD2. This CDR3 has 15 residues. CDR1 and CDR2 from the germline V gene are SGDLS and YYNGEE. Trimming cost V 4 bases and J 7 bases; bases outside gene matches: 11.